The 17 T cell receptor beta chains in this list originate from one sample, sequenced in a study of shared clonotypes between healthy human individuals. The table came from immunoSEQ multiplex PCR; TCRdb's copy has only in-frame clones and leaves some out. The sample lists roughly 770,000 clones; 90% to 98% were seen once. In the naive CD8 group, cells lacked CD45RO and were positively selected for CCR7, so terminally differentiated effector memory CD45RA+ cells were left out. The sequenced material came from naive CD8+ T cells sorted from blood. These receptors originate from a man in his thirties or forties in good health.

The genes are TRBV4-1 and TRBJ2-7; D is perhaps TRBD2 (6 bases). Germline V gives CDR1 MGHRA, CDR2 YSYEKL. The V end was cut by 0 bases, the J end by 1 base, with 10 bases between. This CDR3 comprises 15 residues. The CDR3 here is CASSQELARSYEQYF. The DNA for the CDR3 is TGCGCCAGCAGCCAAGAGCTAGCGAGATCCTACGAGCAGTACTTC.

The chain recombines TRBV15 with TRBJ2-3, with D unclear. V lost 5 bases to trimming and J lost 4 bases, with 13 bases between them. This CDR3 is 14 amino acids long. CDR1 and CDR2 (germline): LNHNV, YYDKDF (reference sequence). CDR3: CATSLEVGPDTQYF. DNA of the CDR3: TGTGCCACCAGCCTAGAGGTCGGCCCAGATACGCAGTATTTT.

The chain joins TRBV7-9 to TRBJ2-1; D call uncertain. Germline loops: CDR1 SEHNR, CDR2 FQNEAQ (reference sequence). The CDR3 has 15 amino acids. Trimming left V 5 bases short and J 6 bases short, with 17 bases between. The CDR3 nucleotides read TGTGCCAGCAGCCCACACCCCCAAGGATTCAATGAGCAGTTCTTC. Encoded protein: CASSPHPQGFNEQFF.

V usage is TRBV5-1 and J usage is TRBJ1-2; D possibly corresponds to TRBD1 (6 bases). The CDR3 is made up of 14 amino acids. Trimming cost V 0 bases and J 6 bases, with 12 bases left between them. Germline CDR1 SGHRS, CDR2 YFSETQ. The CDR3 is CASSLAGTLHGYTF. The DNA of the CDR3 is TGCGCCAGCAGCTTGGCCGGGACACTTCATGGCTACACCTTC. Combining the CDR3 with reference TRBV5-1 and TRBJ1-2 gives the whole variable domain KAGVTQTPRYLIKTRGQQVTLSCSPISGHRSVSWYQQTPGQGLQFLFEYFSETQRNKGNFPGRFSGRQFSNSRSEMNVSTLELGDSALYLCASSLAGTLHGYTFGSGTRLTVV.

The chain links TRBV4-3 to TRBJ2-1; D gene ambiguous. Between the trimmed V and J ends, which lost 0 bases and 5 bases, there was a span of 14 bases. Germline V gene lookup returns CDR1 LGHNA and CDR2 YSLEER. This CDR3 is built from 16 residues. The CDR3 DNA follows: TGCGCCAGCAGCCAAGATTGGAAAGCCCCCGACAATGAGCAGTTCTTC. It translates to CASSQDWKAPDNEQFF.

In this sample, this clone turned up once. The CDR3 DNA follows: TGTGCCAGCAGCTTGAAGGGGAAACTGACCTACGAGCAGTACTTC. Translating gives CASSLKGKLTYEQYF. The rearrangement joins TRBV5-8 to TRBJ2-7, with D perhaps TRBD1 (5 bases). This CDR3 comprises 15 residues. The germline gives CDR1 SGHTS, CDR2 YDEGEE. Trimming pared 1 base from V and 2 bases from J, leaving 13 bases between. Variable domain in full (rest from reference TRBV5-8 and TRBJ2-7): EAGVTQSPTHLIKTRGQQATLRCSPISGHTSVYWYQQALGLGLQFLLWYDEGEERNRGNFPPRFSGRQFPNYSSELNVNALELEDSALYLCASSLKGKLTYEQYFGPGTRLTVT.

This clone is a singleton in its sample. The chain recombines TRBV5-1 with TRBJ2-7; 12 positions match TRBD2. V lost 1 base, J lost 5 bases, and 4 bases stayed unmatched. The CDR3 loop spans 15 amino acids. The germline CDR1 and CDR2 sequences are SGHRS and YFSETQ. The CDR3 DNA follows: TGCGCCAGCAGCTTGTGGACTAGCGGGATAGACGAGCAGTACTTC. Translation gives CASSLWTSGIDEQYF.

The J gene is TRBJ1-2, the V gene TRBV6-5, with 7 nucleotides matching TRBD1. The CDR3 contains 15 residues. V was clipped by 0 bases and J by 6 bases; unmatched bases: 7. Germline V gene data show CDR1 as MNHEY and CDR2 as SVGAGI. Written as DNA, the CDR3 is TGTGCCAGCAGTTACTCGACAGGGCCGGTTGATGGCTACACCTTC. It is translated as CASSYSTGPVDGYTF.

Note on this clone: This specimen includes other DNA sequences encoding the same CDR3. The rearrangement links TRBV6-5 to TRBJ2-2; unclear D gene. Germline CDR1 reads MNHEY; CDR2 reads SVGAGI. This CDR3 contains 11 residues. V lost 5 bases to trimming and J lost 4 bases, with 2 bases between them. The CDR3 sequence: CASSGTGELFF. CDR3 DNA: TGTGCCAGCAGTGGCACCGGGGAGCTGTTTTTT.

This clone has only one observation. This chain connects TRBV5-4 to TRBJ2-2, with no clear D. CDR1 SGHNT and CDR2 YYREEE come from the germline V gene (reference sequence). Trimming stripped 3 bases from V and 2 bases from J, with 8 bases between. The CDR3 runs to 14 residues. The CDR3 DNA reads TGTGCCAGCAGCTACGGACCAAACACCGGGGAGCTGTTTTTT. It translates to CASSYGPNTGELFF. The full variable domain, rest sourced from reference TRBV5-4 and TRBJ2-2, is ETGVTQSPTHLIKTRGQQVTLRCSSQSGHNTVSWYQQALGQGPQFIFQYYREEENGRGNFPPRFSGLQFPNYSSELNVNALELDDSALYLCASSYGPNTGELFFGEGSRLTVL.

The J gene is TRBJ2-1, the V gene TRBV7-8; 10 bases fit TRBD2. Per the germline V gene, CDR1 is SGHVS and CDR2 is FQNEAQ. The CDR3 is 17 residues long. Trimming removed 5 bases from V and 7 bases from J; junction bases left unmatched: 14. In nucleotides, the CDR3 is TGTGCCAGCAGCACCCAGGGGGGGCTAGCGGGAGATAATGAGCAGTTCTTC. It encodes CASSTQGGLAGDNEQFF.

This chain uses TRBV19 with TRBJ1-5, with 12 positions matching TRBD1. The CDR3 length is 15 residues. With 5 bases clipped from V and 9 bases from J, the junction kept 8 bases outside the gene matches. Germline lookup yields CDR1 LNHDA and CDR2 SQIVND (reference sequence). CDR3 sequence (DNA): TGTGCCAGTAGTCCCGGGACAGGGGGCTTTTGGCCCCAGCATTTT. Its protein product is CASSPGTGGFWPQHF.

V and J are TRBV6-1 and TRBJ2-7, with 7 positions matching TRBD1. CDR3 size: 15 residues. Germline V gives CDR1 MNHNS, CDR2 SASEGT. The ends lost 5 bases at V and 4 bases at J; junction bases unmatched: 11. The CDR3 region is CASSSGQVPTYEQYF. The CDR3 DNA reads as TGTGCCAGCAGTTCAGGACAGGTACCCACTTACGAGCAGTACTTC.

The V call is TRBV15, the J call TRBJ2-2; D ambiguous. From germline, CDR1 is LNHNV and CDR2 YYDKDF (reference sequence). The CDR3 loop spans 13 amino acids. The germline V and J ends were trimmed by 0 bases and 6 bases, with 5 bases remaining between them. The CDR3 bases are TGTGCCACCAGCAGAGAAACGGCCGGGGAGCTGTTTTTT. Its translation is CATSRETAGELFF. Drawing the rest from reference TRBV15 and TRBJ2-2, the complete variable domain is DAMVIQNPRYQVTQFGKPVTLSCSQTLNHNVMYWYQQKSSQAPKLLFHYYDKDFNNEADTPDNFQSRRPNTSFCFLDIRSPGLGDTAMYLCATSRETAGELFFGEGSRLTVL.

This chain connects TRBV5-4 to TRBJ2-3; D possibly corresponds to TRBD2 (5 bases). V lost 0 bases and J 4 bases, leaving 12 bases between the germline ends. CDR3 length: 15 residues. Looked up from germline, CDR1 is SGHNT and CDR2 is YYREEE (reference sequence). The CDR3 DNA reads as TGTGCCAGCAGCTTGGTGGGAGAGCAGGCAGATACGCAGTATTTT. Translated: CASSLVGEQADTQYF.

The gene calls are TRBV27 and TRBJ2-2, with D uncertain. The germline V gene has CDR1 MNHEY and CDR2 SMNVEV (reference sequence). CDR3 size: 12 residues. Between the trimmed V and J ends, which lost 5 bases and 7 bases, there was a span of 8 bases. DNA of the CDR3: TGTGCCAGCAGTCGACTGGGCGGGGAGCTGTTTTTT. Protein sequence: CASSRLGGELFF.

The V and J genes are TRBV7-9 and TRBJ2-1, with D hard to call. The CDR3 contains 12 residues. V was pared by 3 bases and J by 8 bases, with 8 bases between. The germline V gene has CDR1 SEHNR and CDR2 FQNEAQ (reference sequence). CDR3 DNA sequence: TGTGCCAGCAGCTTCCGCTTGGATGAGCAGTTCTTC. Its protein is CASSFRLDEQFF.